These T cell receptor beta chains were read from a single sample in a study. TCRdb reprocessed the RT-PCR reads via MiXCR and lists one record per CDR3 protein. In the table there are 550,000 to 750,000 distinct CDR3 sequences, 12% to 15% of which are singletons. The sequencing input was memory CD4+ T cells from blood. The receptor source for this set is a female donor in good health, serving as a healthy control. CDR3s include the opening cysteine and the closing phenylalanine or tryptophan. A D gene is named only where the DNA matches it firmly. Clone size is stated in some rows and not others, as once, few, many or a class when expanded.

clone_size	v_call	j_call	cdr3_length	d_call	cdr3_aa	cdr3_nt
NA	TRBV12-3/TRBV12-4	TRBJ1-1	16	TRBD1	CASSLNPGQGVSVAFF	TGTGCCAGCAGTTTAAACCCGGGACAGGGTGTATCGGTGGCTTTCTTT
many	TRBV10-3	TRBJ2-2	12	TRBD2	CAISEAGTSRFF	TGTGCCATCAGTGAAGCCGGGACTAGCCGGTTTTTT
NA	TRBV7-9	TRBJ2-2	16	TRBD2	CASSSGLAGVFGELFF	TGTGCCAGCAGCTCGGGACTAGCGGGAGTCTTTGGGGAGCTGTTTTTT
few	TRBV20-1	TRBJ2-1	15	TRBD2	CSARGTSGFYNEQFF	TGCAGTGCTAGAGGGACTAGCGGGTTCTACAATGAGCAGTTCTTC
many	TRBV7-2	TRBJ2-3	13	NA	CASSLVRTDTQYF	TGTGCCAGCAGCTTAGTGAGGACAGATACGCAGTATTTT
NA	TRBV6-5	TRBJ1-2	10	NA	CARNLGGYTF	TGTGCCAGGAACCTTGGTGGCTACACCTTC
many	TRBV4-2	TRBJ1-3	16	TRBD1	CASSQDRGGSGNTIYF	TGTGCCAGCAGCCAAGATCGAGGGGGCTCGGGAAACACCATATATTTT
many	TRBV20-1	TRBJ2-2	15	NA	CSALVPPLNTGELFF	TGCAGTGCCCTCGTGCCCCCCTTGAACACCGGGGAGCTGTTTTTT
NA	TRBV4-1	TRBJ2-3	16	TRBD2	CASSQNSGKGTDTQYF	TGCGCCAGCAGCCAGAATAGCGGGAAAGGGACAGATACGCAGTATTTT
NA	TRBV30	TRBJ1-1	11	NA	CAWSAGGRYPF	TGTGCCTGGAGTGCGGGCGGCCGATACCCCTTT
many	TRBV29-1	TRBJ1-4	14	NA	CSARIRDSNEKLFF	TGCAGCGCCCGAATCAGGGACTCTAATGAAAAACTGTTTTTT
NA	TRBV6-5	TRBJ1-4	15	TRBD1	CASSYGGQGFEKLFF	TGTGCCAGCAGTTACGGGGGACAGGGGTTTGAAAAACTGTTTTTT
few	TRBV6-6	TRBJ1-2	13	NA	CASRGGINYGYTF	TGTGCCTCCAGAGGGGGAATTAACTATGGCTACACCTTC
NA	TRBV4-2	TRBJ1-5	16	NA	CASSQGVAGNNQPQHF	TGTGCCAGCAGCCAAGGTGTAGCGGGGAATAATCAGCCCCAGCATTTT
many	TRBV7-3	TRBJ2-5	16	TRBD1	CASSLTTGGSWETQYF	TGTGCCAGCAGCTTAACGACAGGGGGCAGCTGGGAGACCCAGTACTTC
NA	TRBV20-1	TRBJ1-2	14	NA	CSARRDTANYGYTF	TGCAGTGCTAGACGGGACACAGCTAACTATGGCTACACCTTC
NA	TRBV18	TRBJ2-5	14	TRBD2	CASSPPSGRETQYF	TGTGCCAGCTCACCACCTAGCGGGAGAGAGACCCAGTACTTC
NA	TRBV7-3	TRBJ1-1	16	TRBD1	CASSLTLGQMNTEAFF	TGTGCCAGCAGCTTAACCTTGGGACAGATGAACACTGAAGCTTTCTTT
NA	TRBV7-2	TRBJ1-4	14	TRBD1	CASSSQGSNEKLFF	TGTGCCAGCAGCTCACAGGGGTCTAATGAAAAACTGTTTTTT
many	TRBV10-3	TRBJ1-5	16	NA	CAISESLGQGRQPQHF	TGTGCCATCAGTGAGTCCCTCGGGCAGGGGCGGCAGCCCCAGCATTTT
few	TRBV4-2	TRBJ2-3	15	TRBD2	CASSQEGGLTDTQYF	TGTGCCAGCAGCCAAGAGGGAGGGCTAACAGATACGCAGTATTTT
NA	TRBV20-1	TRBJ2-1	15	TRBD1	CSASDLARGLNEQFF	TGCAGTGCCTCCGACTTAGCCAGGGGGCTCAATGAGCAGTTCTTC
NA	TRBV5-4	TRBJ1-3	16	NA	CASSLGGYLSGNTIYF	TGTGCCAGCAGCTTGGGCGGATACCTCTCTGGAAACACCATATATTTT
NA	TRBV9	TRBJ1-6	15	TRBD1	CASSATGTGGSPLHF	TGTGCCAGCAGCGCAACCGGGACAGGGGGTTCACCCCTCCACTTT
few	TRBV6-5	TRBJ1-1	15	NA	CASSYSTRGNTEAFF	TGTGCCAGCAGTTACTCGACCAGGGGGAACACTGAAGCTTTCTTT
many	TRBV4-3	TRBJ1-1	15	NA	CASSPGRQGNTEAFF	TGCGCCAGCAGCCCTGGTAGGCAGGGAAACACTGAAGCTTTCTTT
many	TRBV5-1	TRBJ2-5	13	NA	CASRVGGQETQYF	TGCGCCAGCAGAGTTGGGGGACAAGAGACCCAGTACTTC
many	TRBV6-5	TRBJ1-2	13	TRBD1	CASRRDRAGGYTF	TGTGCCAGCCGCCGGGACAGGGCTGGTGGCTACACCTTC
few	TRBV28	TRBJ2-7	16	NA	CASSSPAFIAGHEQYF	TGTGCCAGCAGTTCACCAGCGTTCATCGCTGGGCACGAGCAGTACTTC
NA	TRBV28	TRBJ2-3	17	NA	CASRIPLGTPSTDTQYF	TGTGCCAGCAGGATACCCTTAGGGACCCCGAGCACAGATACGCAGTATTTT
NA	TRBV20-1	TRBJ1-6	13	NA	CSAPEGGEHTLHF	TGCAGTGCTCCCGAGGGAGGGGAGCACACCCTCCACTTT
few	TRBV6-1	TRBJ2-1	13	NA	CASSERRPGEQFF	TGTGCCAGCAGTGAACGTCGCCCTGGGGAGCAGTTCTTC
NA	TRBV12-3/TRBV12-4	TRBJ2-5	13	TRBD1	CASIQDRGGTQYF	TGTGCCAGCATCCAAGACAGGGGAGGGACCCAGTACTTC
NA	TRBV7-2	TRBJ1-1	14	NA	CASSWEGWDTEAFF	TGTGCCAGCAGCTGGGAGGGGTGGGACACTGAAGCTTTCTTT
NA	TRBV24-1	TRBJ1-5	16	NA	CATSDPDGEVWQPQHF	TGTGCCACCAGTGATCCGGACGGGGAGGTATGGCAGCCCCAGCATTTT
NA	TRBV7-2	TRBJ1-6	14	TRBD1	CASSLWDRSSPLHF	TGTGCCAGCAGCCTTTGGGACAGGTCTTCACCCCTCCACTTT
NA	TRBV7-9	TRBJ1-1	14	NA	CASSLQELSTEAFF	TGTGCCAGCAGCTTACAGGAGCTTTCGACTGAAGCTTTCTTT
few	TRBV7-2	TRBJ2-7	14	NA	CASSPRQVTYEQYF	TGTGCCAGCAGCCCCCGACAGGTAACCTACGAGCAGTACTTC
many	TRBV10-3	TRBJ2-3	18	TRBD2	CAISERDIAGWSTDTQYF	TGTGCCATCAGTGAGAGAGATATAGCGGGATGGAGCACAGATACGCAGTATTTT
NA	TRBV4-3	TRBJ2-7	15	NA	CASSQYNSGLYEQYF	TGCGCCAGCAGCCAATACAACTCGGGCCTCTACGAGCAGTACTTC
NA	TRBV2	TRBJ2-5	14	TRBD1	CASQDRVDRVTQYF	TGTGCCAGCCAGGACAGGGTAGATCGAGTGACCCAGTACTTC
NA	TRBV18	TRBJ2-5	14	NA	CASSPSGTSETQYF	TGTGCCAGCTCACCATCCGGGACCTCAGAGACCCAGTACTTC
NA	TRBV5-1	TRBJ1-2	10	TRBD1	CASTRGGYTF	TGCGCCAGCACCAGGGGGGGTTACACCTTC
NA	TRBV28	TRBJ1-1	13	NA	CASRTRIDREAFF	TGTGCCAGCAGGACAAGGATCGACAGGGAAGCTTTCTTT
NA	TRBV20-1	TRBJ2-7	18	TRBD1	CSATTHHVRGSSSYEQYF	TGCAGTGCCACTACTCACCATGTCAGGGGGTCGAGCTCCTACGAGCAGTACTTC
many	TRBV7-9	TRBJ1-1	14	TRBD1	CASNPTGGRTEAFF	TGTGCCAGCAACCCTACAGGGGGTCGCACTGAAGCTTTCTTT
NA	TRBV12-3/TRBV12-4	TRBJ1-5	16	NA	CASSLNRAGGNQPQHF	TGTGCCAGCAGTCTTAACAGGGCCGGGGGCAATCAGCCCCAGCATTTT
few	TRBV6-5	TRBJ1-2	15	NA	CASSLAGNPNYGYTF	TGTGCCAGCTCCCTGGCGGGGAATCCTAACTATGGCTACACCTTC
NA	TRBV18	TRBJ1-4	15	TRBD1	CASSTGGGKDEKLFF	TGTGCCAGCTCAACAGGGGGCGGAAAGGACGAAAAACTGTTTTTT
NA	TRBV20-1	TRBJ2-5	15	TRBD2	CSARGLAGDGDTQYF	TGCAGTGCTAGAGGACTAGCGGGAGATGGGGATACCCAGTACTTC
NA	TRBV3-1	TRBJ2-7	13	NA	CASSQEPRAEQYF	TGTGCCAGCAGCCAAGAACCCAGGGCCGAGCAGTACTTC
NA	TRBV5-1	TRBJ2-2	14	TRBD1	CASQGQGNTGELFF	TGCGCCAGCCAGGGACAGGGGAACACCGGGGAGCTGTTTTTT
NA	TRBV4-2	TRBJ2-1	15	NA	CASRPAASSYNEQFF	TGTGCCAGCAGACCAGCCGCGAGCTCCTACAATGAGCAGTTCTTC